This T cell receptor beta chain appears in the sequencing data of a study of Ad26.COV2.S vaccination and SARS-CoV-2 variants. Looking at the study overall: The trial was COV1001 and the donor's arm was Ad26.COV2.S. Study-level points and caveats: Total responses of T cells may have been underestimated by the analyses of TCR breadth and depth.

The method was immunoSEQ multiplex PCR; TCRdb's version includes in-frame clones alone and lacks a portion of them. The sample yields around 340,000 clones, roughly 90% seen once. As for treatment: 19 received Ad26.COV2.S at low or high dose, single or two shots; 5 received placebo; per-sample allocation not given. Sampling occurred on day 63 after the first vaccine or placebo injection. Recruitment in Boston yielded a donor of adult age, 18-55 years. Germline-derived CDR1 and CDR2 are LGHDT and YNNKEL (reference sequence). V was trimmed by 1 base and J by 0 bases, leaving 13 bases between them. This CDR3 comprises 17 residues. As to this clone: Its antigen is undetermined.

The chain carries TRBV3-1 (or the pseudogene TRBV3-2) and TRBJ1-3; D is ambiguous. The TCR originated in a person aged 18 to 65 who received the Ad26.COV2.S COVID-19 vaccine or a placebo. This specimen consisted of peripheral blood, obtained in a trial of Ad26.COV2.S vaccine versus placebo. CDR3 bases: TGTGCCAGCAGCCAAGGTCCGGAACGGATCTCTGGAAACACCATATATTTT. Translated, it gives CASSQGPERISGNTIYF.